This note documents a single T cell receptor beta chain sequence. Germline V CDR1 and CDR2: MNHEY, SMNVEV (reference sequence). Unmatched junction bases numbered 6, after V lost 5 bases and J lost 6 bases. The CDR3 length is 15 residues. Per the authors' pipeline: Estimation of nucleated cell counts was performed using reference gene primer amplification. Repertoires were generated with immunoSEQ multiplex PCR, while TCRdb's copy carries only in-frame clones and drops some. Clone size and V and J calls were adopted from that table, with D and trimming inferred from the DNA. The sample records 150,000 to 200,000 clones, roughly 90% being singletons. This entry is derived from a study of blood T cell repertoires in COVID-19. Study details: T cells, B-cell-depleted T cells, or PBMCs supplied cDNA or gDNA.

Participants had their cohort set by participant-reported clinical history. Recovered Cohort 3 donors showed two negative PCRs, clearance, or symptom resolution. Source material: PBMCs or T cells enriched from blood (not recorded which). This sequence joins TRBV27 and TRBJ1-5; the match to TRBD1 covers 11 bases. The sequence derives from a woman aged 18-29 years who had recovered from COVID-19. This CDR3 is CASSPTGQGGQPQHF. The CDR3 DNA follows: TGTGCCAGCAGTCCCACGGGACAGGGGGGTCAGCCCCAGCATTTT.